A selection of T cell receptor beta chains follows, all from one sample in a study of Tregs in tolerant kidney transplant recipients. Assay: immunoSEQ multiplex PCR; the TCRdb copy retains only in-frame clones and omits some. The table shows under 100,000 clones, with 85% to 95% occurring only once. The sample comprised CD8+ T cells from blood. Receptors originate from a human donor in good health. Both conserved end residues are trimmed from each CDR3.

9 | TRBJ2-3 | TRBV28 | ASSFLDTQY
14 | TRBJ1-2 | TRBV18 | ASSPNITRPNYGYT
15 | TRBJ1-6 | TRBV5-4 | ASSLDRGSSYNSPLH
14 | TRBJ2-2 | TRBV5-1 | ASSLMAGGSGGELF
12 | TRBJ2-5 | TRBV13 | ASSLRLGGETQY
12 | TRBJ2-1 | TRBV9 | ASSGLSSYNEQF
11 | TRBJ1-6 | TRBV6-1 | ASRQVNNSPLH
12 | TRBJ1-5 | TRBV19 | ASSGGQHNQPQH
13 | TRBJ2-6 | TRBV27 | ASSLAVEGANVLT
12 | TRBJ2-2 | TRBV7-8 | ASSLEDPTGELF
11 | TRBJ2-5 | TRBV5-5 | ASSRTGQETQY
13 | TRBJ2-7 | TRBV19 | ASSIALGGSYEQY
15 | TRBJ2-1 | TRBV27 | ASSLSEEGALYNEQF
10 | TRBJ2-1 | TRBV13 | ASTGAYNEQF
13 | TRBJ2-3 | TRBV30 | AWSPKTSTTDTQY
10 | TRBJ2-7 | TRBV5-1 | ASSWTGGEQY
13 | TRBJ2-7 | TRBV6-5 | ASSSSDREGHEQY
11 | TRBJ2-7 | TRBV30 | AWRGDREGEQY
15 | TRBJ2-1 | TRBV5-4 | ASSSGTSGSLYNEQF
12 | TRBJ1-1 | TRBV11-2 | ASSLLTSSAEAF
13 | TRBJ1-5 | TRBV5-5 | ASSLGQARNQPQH
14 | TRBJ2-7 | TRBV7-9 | ASSSPFEGKGYEQY
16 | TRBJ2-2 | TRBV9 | ASSGPSPYRGDTGELF
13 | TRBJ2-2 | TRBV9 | ASSAFDRVEGELF
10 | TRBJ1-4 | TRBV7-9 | ASSPGPGELF
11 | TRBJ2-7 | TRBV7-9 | ASSPADPYEQY
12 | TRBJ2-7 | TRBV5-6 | ASSLLGPAYEQY
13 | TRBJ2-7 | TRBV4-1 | ASSLRDRGTYEQY
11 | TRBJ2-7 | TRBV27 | ASSLSRVRGQY
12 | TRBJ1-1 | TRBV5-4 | ASSFLGGTVEAF
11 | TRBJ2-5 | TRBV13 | ASSLRGVETQY
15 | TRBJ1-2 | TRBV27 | ASSLAGTGKRGYGYT
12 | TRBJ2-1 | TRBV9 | ASSGLAGVNEQF
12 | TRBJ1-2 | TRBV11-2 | ASSPGRGLGGYT
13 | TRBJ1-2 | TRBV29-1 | SVHLGQGRNYGYT
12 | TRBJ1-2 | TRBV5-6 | ASSVGQGFYGYT
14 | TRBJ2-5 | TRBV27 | ASSRLGGFVRETQY
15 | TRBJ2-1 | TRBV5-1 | ASSLAPGTSGVNEQF
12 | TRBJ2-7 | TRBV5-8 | ASSVPGTGTGQY
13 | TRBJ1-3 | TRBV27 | ASSPDGSRGNTIY
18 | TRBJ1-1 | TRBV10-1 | ASSETNLDPGQGANTEAF
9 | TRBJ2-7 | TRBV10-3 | AINYSGEQY
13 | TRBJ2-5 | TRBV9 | ASSEASGAQETQY